The clone carrying this T cell receptor beta chain has only a few counts. The CDR3 spans 13 residues. J was trimmed by 6 bases and V by 3 bases; bases with no gene match: 5. Germline V gene lookup returns CDR1 MNHNS and CDR2 SASEGT. The sample is drawn from a study of cytomegalovirus exposure and HLA in healthy donors. The primer mix had 60 Vbeta and 13 Jbeta primers. The repertoire was sequenced with immunoSEQ multiplex PCR; TCRdb's copy has only in-frame clones and lacks some. Here the sample spans some 150,000 clones, around 10% being singletons. Sequenced input: PBMCs. This rearrangement joins TRBV6-1 to TRBJ2-7, with 7 bases lining up with TRBD1. The TCR sequence derives from a male donor in good health and CMV-seronegative. CDR3 DNA sequence: TGTGCCAGCAGTGAGACAGGGAAGGGCGAGCAGTACTTC. Protein product: CASSETGKGEQYF.